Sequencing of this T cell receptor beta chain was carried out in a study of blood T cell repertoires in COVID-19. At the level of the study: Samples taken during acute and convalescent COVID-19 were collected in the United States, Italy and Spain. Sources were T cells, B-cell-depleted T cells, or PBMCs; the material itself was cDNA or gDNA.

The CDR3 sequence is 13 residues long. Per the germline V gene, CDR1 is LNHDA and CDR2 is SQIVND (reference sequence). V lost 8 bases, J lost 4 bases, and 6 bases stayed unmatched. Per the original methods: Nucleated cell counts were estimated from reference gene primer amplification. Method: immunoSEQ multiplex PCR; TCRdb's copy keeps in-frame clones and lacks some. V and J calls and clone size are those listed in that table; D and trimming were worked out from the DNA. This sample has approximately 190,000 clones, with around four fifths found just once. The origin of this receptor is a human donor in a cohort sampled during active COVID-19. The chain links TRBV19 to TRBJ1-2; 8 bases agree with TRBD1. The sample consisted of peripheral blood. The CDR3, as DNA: TGTGCCAGTGGACAGGGAGGACTCTATGGCTACACCTTC. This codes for CASGQGGLYGYTF.